Following are 2 T cell receptor beta chains from one sample sequenced in a study of regulatory T cells in long-lasting Graves disease. Time point described: newly diagnosed GD, antithyroid drugs for less than 3 months. The TCR library was made from RNA that had been extracted from PBMCs in TRIzol. HTBI primers from iRepertoire and Arm-PCR of CDR3 regions yielded the TCR beta libraries. From the multiplex PCR reads, TCRdb called clonotypes with MiXCR, one entry per CDR3 protein. Of 300,000 to 400,000 distinct CDR3 sequences listed, 16% are singletons. This same sample was also part of a study on T cells in Graves' hyperthyroidism and ophthalmopathy.

The sample here was peripheral blood mononuclear cells (PBMCs), taken at new diagnosis, from a patient treated with antithyroid drugs. The receptors were gathered from a man aged 35-49 years with Graves disease.

The J gene is TRBJ2-5, the V gene TRBV20-1; a possible D gene is TRBD1 (5 bases). Germline-derived CDR1 and CDR2 are DFQATT and SNEGSKA (reference sequence). Trimming shortened V by 3 bases and J by 1 base, and 12 bases separated the two germline ends. The CDR3 spans 14 residues. CDR3 region: CSARGFGAQETQYF. In nucleotides, the CDR3 is TGCAGTGCTAGGGGGTTTGGGGCCCAAGAGACCCAGTACTTC.

The chain links TRBV25-1 to TRBJ1-6, with D perhaps matching TRBD1 (6 bases). The CDR3 has 15 residues. Germline CDR1 MGHDK, CDR2 SYGVNS. Trimming took 1 base from V and 4 from J, leaving 8 bases between them. The CDR3 loop reads CASSESGTYNSPLHF. The CDR3 DNA is TGTGCCAGCAGTGAATCGGGGACATATAATTCACCCCTCCACTTT.